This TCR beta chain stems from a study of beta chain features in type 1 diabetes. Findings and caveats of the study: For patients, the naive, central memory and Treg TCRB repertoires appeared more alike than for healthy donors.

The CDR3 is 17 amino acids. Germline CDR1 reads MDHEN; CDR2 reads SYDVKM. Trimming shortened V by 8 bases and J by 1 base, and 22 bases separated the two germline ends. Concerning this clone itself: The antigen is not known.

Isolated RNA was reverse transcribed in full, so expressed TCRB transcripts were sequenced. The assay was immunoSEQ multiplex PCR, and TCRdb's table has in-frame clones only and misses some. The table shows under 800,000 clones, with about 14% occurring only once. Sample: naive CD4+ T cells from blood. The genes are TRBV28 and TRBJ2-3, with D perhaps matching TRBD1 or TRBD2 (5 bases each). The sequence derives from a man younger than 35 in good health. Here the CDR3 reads CASLPSLGTGRTDTQYF. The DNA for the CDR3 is TGTGCCAGCTTACCGAGTTTGGGGACGGGCCGCACAGATACGCAGTATTTT.